The TCR beta chain described here comes from a study of T cell changes during pregnancy in multiple sclerosis. Method: immunoSEQ multiplex PCR; TCRdb's copy keeps in-frame clones and lacks some. The table shows 74,000 or so clones, with around nine tenths occurring only once. This clone was seen once. This sequence originates from a female donor with multiple sclerosis, enrolled in a pregnancy study. Here the sequenced sample was CD4+ T cells from peripheral blood mononuclear cells, taken before pregnancy.

The CDR3 DNA reads as TGTGCCAGCAGCTTAGATAACAGTCAAGAGACCCAGTACTTC. Protein: CASSLDNSQETQYF. J is TRBJ2-5 and V is TRBV11-3; the D is unclear. Germline values: CDR1 SGHNT, CDR2 YENEEA. CDR3 size: 14 residues. Trimming pared 0 bases from V and 2 bases from J, leaving 7 bases between.